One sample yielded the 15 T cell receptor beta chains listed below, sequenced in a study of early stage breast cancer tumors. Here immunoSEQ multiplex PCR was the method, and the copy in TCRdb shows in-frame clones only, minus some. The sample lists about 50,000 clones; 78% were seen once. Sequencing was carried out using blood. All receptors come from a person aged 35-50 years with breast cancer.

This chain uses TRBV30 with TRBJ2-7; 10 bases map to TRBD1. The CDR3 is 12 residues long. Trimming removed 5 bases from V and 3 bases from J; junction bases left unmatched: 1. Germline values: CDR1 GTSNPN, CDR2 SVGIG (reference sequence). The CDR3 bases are TGTGCCTGGGGACAGGGGGACTACGAGCAGTACTTC. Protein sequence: CAWGQGDYEQYF.

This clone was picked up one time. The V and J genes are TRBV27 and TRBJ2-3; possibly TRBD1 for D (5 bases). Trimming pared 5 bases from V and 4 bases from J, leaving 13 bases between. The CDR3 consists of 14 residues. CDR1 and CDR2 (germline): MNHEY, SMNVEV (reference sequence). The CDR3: CASSLGQYADTQYF. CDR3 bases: TGTGCCAGCAGTCTAGGACAATACGCAGATACGCAGTATTTT.

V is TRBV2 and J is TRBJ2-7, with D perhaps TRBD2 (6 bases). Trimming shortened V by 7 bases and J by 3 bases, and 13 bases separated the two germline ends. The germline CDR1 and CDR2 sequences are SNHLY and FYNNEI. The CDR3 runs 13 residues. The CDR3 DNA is TGTGCCAGCAACCTGACTAGTGTCTACGAGCAGTACTTC. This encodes CASNLTSVYEQYF.

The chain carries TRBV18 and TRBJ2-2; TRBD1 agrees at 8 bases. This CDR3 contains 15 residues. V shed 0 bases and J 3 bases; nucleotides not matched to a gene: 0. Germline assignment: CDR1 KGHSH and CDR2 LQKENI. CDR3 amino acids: CASSPPTGDTGELFF. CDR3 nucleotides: TGTGCCAGCTCACCACCGACAGGGGACACCGGGGAGCTGTTTTTT.

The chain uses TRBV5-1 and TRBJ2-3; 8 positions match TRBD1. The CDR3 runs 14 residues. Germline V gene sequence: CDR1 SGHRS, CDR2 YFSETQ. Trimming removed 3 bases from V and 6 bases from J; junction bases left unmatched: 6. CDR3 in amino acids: CASSYGTGGDTQYF. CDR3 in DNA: TGCGCCAGCAGCTACGGGACAGGAGGCGATACGCAGTATTTT.

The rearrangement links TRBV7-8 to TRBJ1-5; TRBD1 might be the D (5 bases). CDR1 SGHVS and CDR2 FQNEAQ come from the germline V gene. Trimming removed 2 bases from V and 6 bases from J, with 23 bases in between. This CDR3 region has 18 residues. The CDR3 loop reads CASSLRGVVGLVGQPQHF. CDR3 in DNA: TGTGCCAGCAGCTTAAGGGGAGTTGTGGGTTTGGTAGGTCAGCCCCAGCATTTT.

The CDR3 region is CASSQNGTPPDYGYTF. DNA for the CDR3: TGTGCCAGCAGTCAAAATGGGACACCTCCGGACTATGGCTACACCTTC. This chain joins TRBV21-1 and TRBJ1-2; TRBD1, as called in the table, went unchecked against the DNA. TRBV21-1 is assigned pseudogene status. The CDR3 is made up of 16 amino acids.

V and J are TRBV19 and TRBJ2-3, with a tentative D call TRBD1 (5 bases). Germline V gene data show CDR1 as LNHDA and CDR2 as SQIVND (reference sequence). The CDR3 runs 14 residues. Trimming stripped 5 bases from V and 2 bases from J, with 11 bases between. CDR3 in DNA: TGTGCCAGTAGTTTTCAGGGATTCACAGATACGCAGTATTTT. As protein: CASSFQGFTDTQYF. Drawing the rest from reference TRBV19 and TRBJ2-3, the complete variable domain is DGGITQSPKYLFRKEGQNVTLSCEQNLNHDAMYWYRQDPGQGLRLIYYSQIVNDFQKGDIAEGYSVSREKKESFPLTVTSAQKNPTAFYLCASSFQGFTDTQYFGPGTRLTVL.

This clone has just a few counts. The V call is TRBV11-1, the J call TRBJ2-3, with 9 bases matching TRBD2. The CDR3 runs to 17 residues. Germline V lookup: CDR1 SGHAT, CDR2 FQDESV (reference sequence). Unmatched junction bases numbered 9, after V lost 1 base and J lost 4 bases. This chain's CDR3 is CASSLDPAGGRSDTQYF. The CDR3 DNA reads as TGTGCCAGCAGCTTAGACCCTGCGGGAGGGAGGTCAGATACGCAGTATTTT.

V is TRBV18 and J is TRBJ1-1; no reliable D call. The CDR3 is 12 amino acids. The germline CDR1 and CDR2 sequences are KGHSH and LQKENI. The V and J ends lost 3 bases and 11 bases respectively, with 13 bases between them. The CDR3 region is CASSPVRATAFF. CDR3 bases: TGTGCCAGCTCACCTGTCCGCGCAACGGCTTTCTTT.

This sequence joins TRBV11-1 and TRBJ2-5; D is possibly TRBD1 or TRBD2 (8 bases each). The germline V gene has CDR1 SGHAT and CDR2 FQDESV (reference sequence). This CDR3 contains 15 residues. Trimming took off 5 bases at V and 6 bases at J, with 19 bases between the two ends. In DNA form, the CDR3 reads TGTGCCAGCAGCCCAGGGGGCAGCGGGAGAAAGACCCAGTACTTC. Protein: CASSPGGSGRKTQYF. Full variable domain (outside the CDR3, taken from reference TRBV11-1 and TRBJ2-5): EAEVAQSPRYKITEKSQAVAFWCDPISGHATLYWYRQILGQGPELLVQFQDESVVDDSQLPKDRFSAERLKGVDSTLKIQPAELGDSAMYLCASSPGGSGRKTQYFGPGTRLLVL.

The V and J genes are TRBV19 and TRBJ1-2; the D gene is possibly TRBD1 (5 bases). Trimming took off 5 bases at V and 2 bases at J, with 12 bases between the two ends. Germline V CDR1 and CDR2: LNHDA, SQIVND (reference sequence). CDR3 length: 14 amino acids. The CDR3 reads CASSPSGTNYGYTF. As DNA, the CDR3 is TGTGCCAGTAGTCCCTCCGGGACCAACTATGGCTACACCTTC.

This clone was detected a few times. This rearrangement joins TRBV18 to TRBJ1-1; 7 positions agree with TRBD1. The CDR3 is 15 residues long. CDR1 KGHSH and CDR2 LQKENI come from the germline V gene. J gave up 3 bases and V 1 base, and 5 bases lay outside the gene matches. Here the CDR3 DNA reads TGTGCCAGCTCACCACAGGGGGCGGGGGACACTGAAGCTTTCTTT. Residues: CASSPQGAGDTEAFF.

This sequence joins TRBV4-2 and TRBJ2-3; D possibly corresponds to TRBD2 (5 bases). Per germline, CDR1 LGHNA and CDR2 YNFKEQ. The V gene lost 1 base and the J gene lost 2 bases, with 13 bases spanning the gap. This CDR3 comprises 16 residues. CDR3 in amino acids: CASSQVGGPTTDTQYF. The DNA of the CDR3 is TGTGCCAGCAGCCAAGTTGGCGGGCCTACCACAGATACGCAGTATTTT.

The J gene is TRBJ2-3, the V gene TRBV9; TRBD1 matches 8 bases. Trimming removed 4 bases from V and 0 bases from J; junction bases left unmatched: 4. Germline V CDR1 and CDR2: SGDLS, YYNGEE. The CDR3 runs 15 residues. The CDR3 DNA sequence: TGTGCCAGCAGCATACGGACAGGGAGCACAGATACGCAGTATTTT. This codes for CASSIRTGSTDTQYF.